The T cell receptor (beta chain) under discussion was sequenced for a study of blood T cell repertoires in COVID-19. Study-wide background: Nucleic acid was either cDNA or gDNA, and it came from T cells, B-cell-depleted T cells, or PBMCs.

Between the trimmed V and J ends, which lost 2 bases and 11 bases, there was a span of 13 bases. This CDR3 comprises 13 residues. Germline CDR1 GTSNPN, CDR2 SVGIG (reference sequence). Authors' analysis steps: Scientists estimated how many nucleated cells there were by amplifying reference gene primers. The assay was immunoSEQ multiplex PCR, and TCRdb's table has in-frame clones only and misses some. That table supplies the V and J calls and clone size; D and trimming were determined from the DNA. The data contain roughly 160,000 clones, 80% to 90% of them singletons. The chain couples TRBV30 to TRBJ1-6; tentatively, D is TRBD1 (5 bases). Sequencing was performed on peripheral blood. The TCR originated in a woman in her 70s who had recovered from COVID-19. The CDR3 region is CAWSQGTVPPLHF. The CDR3 DNA is TGTGCCTGGAGTCAGGGTACGGTTCCACCCCTCCACTTT.